This record looks at one TCR beta chain sequence and its context. This entry is derived from a study of blood T cell repertoires in COVID-19. Study context: Sites across the United States, Italy and Spain contributed samples from acute and convalescent COVID-19. T cells, B-cell-depleted T cells, or PBMCs provided the cDNA or gDNA that served as material.

Germline lookup yields CDR1 SGDLS and CDR2 YYNGEE. Trimming cost V 3 bases and J 7 bases; bases outside gene matches: 9. The CDR3 runs to 14 residues. Libraries were prepared by immunoSEQ multiplex PCR; TCRdb keeps only in-frame clonotypes and omits some of them. The table has around 430,000 clones, 88% seen once; the top ten hold roughly 13%. Followed over time, Seattle patients had been enrolled while infection was active. The sample taken for sequencing was peripheral blood. The sequence was collected from a woman aged 50 to 60 with COVID-19, enrolled during active disease. The chain recombines TRBV9 with TRBJ1-1, with TRBD1 matching over 7 bases. The DNA of the CDR3 is TGTGCCAGCAGCGGTGCAGGGGGGTTCGATGAAGCTTTCTTT. Translation: CASSGAGGFDEAFF.